These 7 T cell receptor beta chains came from one sample sequenced in a study of ipilimumab plus nivolumab after autologous stem cell transplantation. Clones were sequenced by immunoSEQ multiplex PCR, and TCRdb holds only the in-frame ones, with some missing. The sample lists roughly 3,000 clones, approximately 81% seen once, with 9.5% to 13% in the top ten. The input for sequencing was PBMCs, taken in a trial of ipilimumab plus nivolumab as post-transplant consolidation. These TCRs come from a male donor with multiple myeloma.

The gene calls are TRBV30 and TRBJ1-2; TRBD1 matches 8 bases. Germline CDR1 is GTSNPN and CDR2 is SVGIG (reference sequence). V was clipped by 0 bases and J by 7 bases; unmatched bases: 7. The CDR3 is 14 amino acids. The CDR3 here is CAWSVSDRGSGYTF. The CDR3 DNA follows: TGTGCCTGGAGTGTATCAGACAGGGGAAGTGGCTACACCTTC.

This clone has only a few counts. This chain joins TRBV7-8 and TRBJ2-1; TRBD1 agrees at 10 bases. This CDR3 has 15 residues. CDR1 SGHVS and CDR2 FQNEAQ come from the germline V gene. Trimming took 4 bases from V and 4 from J; bases not matched to a gene: 4. The CDR3, as DNA: TGTGCCAGCAGCTATCGGACAGGGGGATACAATGAGCAGTTCTTC. Its translation: CASSYRTGGYNEQFF.

The chain has TRBV19 and TRBJ1-1; 9 nucleotides match TRBD1. The germline V gene encodes CDR1 LNHDA and CDR2 SQIVND (reference sequence). V shed 5 bases and J 11 bases; nucleotides not matched to a gene: 12. CDR3 size: 14 residues. This chain's CDR3 is CASSELDRGVEAFF. CDR3 coding DNA: TGTGCCAGTAGTGAATTGGACAGGGGAGTAGAGGCTTTCTTT. Supplemented by reference TRBV19 and TRBJ1-1, the full variable domain reads DGGITQSPKYLFRKEGQNVTLSCEQNLNHDAMYWYRQDPGQGLRLIYYSQIVNDFQKGDIAEGYSVSREKKESFPLTVTSAQKNPTAFYLCASSELDRGVEAFFGQGTRLTVV.

This sequence joins TRBV20-1 and TRBJ1-1; D unresolved. Germline V gene lookup returns CDR1 DFQATT and CDR2 SNEGSKA (reference sequence). V was cut by 3 bases and J by 10 bases, with 12 bases left in between. CDR3 size: 11 residues. The CDR3 spells CSASGSVGAFF. The DNA of the CDR3 is TGCAGTGCTAGTGGCTCTGTCGGAGCTTTCTTT.

This clone was observed a few times. The chain employs TRBV6-5 and TRBJ1-1; D may be TRBD1 (5 bases). Trimming shortened V by 6 bases and J by 7 bases, and 12 bases separated the two germline ends. The CDR3 extends over 12 amino acids. Looked up from germline, CDR1 is MNHEY and CDR2 is SVGAGI. The CDR3 DNA reads as TGTGCCAGCAGATTTGACAGAGGTGAAGCTTTCTTT. Its translation: CASRFDRGEAFF.

The gene calls are TRBV10-3 and TRBJ2-1; 7 positions agree with TRBD1. Germline V gene sequence: CDR1 ENHRY, CDR2 SYGVKD. J gave up 8 bases and V 4 bases, and 2 bases lay outside the gene matches. This CDR3 has 12 residues. CDR3 sequence reads: CAISAQGDEQFF. DNA for the CDR3: TGTGCCATCAGTGCCCAGGGGGATGAGCAGTTCTTC.

V is TRBV5-4 and J is TRBJ1-1; D call uncertain. This CDR3 is built from 12 residues. Looked up from germline, CDR1 is SGHNT and CDR2 is YYREEE (reference sequence). Trimming stripped 2 bases from V and 1 base from J, with 3 bases between. CDR3 DNA: TGTGCCAGCAGCTTCAAGAACACTGAAGCTTTCTTT. Its protein is CASSFKNTEAFF. The variable domain in full, completed from reference TRBV5-4 and TRBJ1-1, reads ETGVTQSPTHLIKTRGQQVTLRCSSQSGHNTVSWYQQALGQGPQFIFQYYREEENGRGNFPPRFSGLQFPNYSSELNVNALELDDSALYLCASSFKNTEAFFGQGTRLTVV.